This T cell receptor (beta chain) was observed in a study of T cell changes during pregnancy in multiple sclerosis. Only in-frame clones appear in the TCRdb table, and some are missing; sequencing was by immunoSEQ multiplex PCR. The profile covers roughly 99,000 clones, with about 90% appearing a single time and roughly 2.1% taken by the ten largest. In this sample, this clone turned up once. Trimming stripped 11 bases from V and 4 bases from J, with 13 bases between. CDR1 and CDR2 (germline): SNHLY, FYNNEI. This CDR3 comprises 12 residues. The input for sequencing was peripheral blood, taken after pregnancy. The source of this sequence is a female donor in good health, enrolled as a control in a pregnancy study. The J gene is TRBJ2-3, the V gene TRBV2, with a tentative D call TRBD1 (7 bases). The CDR3 DNA sequence: TGTGCCTGGGACAGCGGGCCAGATACGCAGTATTTT. The encoded protein is CAWDSGPDTQYF.